This T cell receptor (beta chain) was observed in a study of identical twins. Carrying unique molecular identifiers, the cDNA also gained a universal primer site through template switching. TCRdb ran MiXCR on the 5' RACE reads and lists one entry per CDR3 protein. The sample gives 450,000 to 600,000 distinct CDR3 sequences, approximately 20% of which show up once; roughly 0.5% is in the top ten. This clonotype was observed a few times. The CDR3 contains 13 residues. CDR1 and CDR2 from the germline V gene are SGHNT and YYREEE (reference sequence). The germline V and J ends were trimmed by 0 bases and 6 bases, with 6 bases remaining between them. These same records also appear under a second study, on yellow fever vaccine responses in identical twins.

Sequencing was carried out using CD4+ T cells sorted from blood. The chain recombines TRBV5-4 with TRBJ2-2; D unresolved. This clonotype was sampled from a woman between 18 and 30 years old in good health. CDR3 in amino acids: CASSLADPGELFF. DNA of the CDR3: TGTGCCAGCAGCTTGGCTGATCCCGGGGAGCTGTTTTTT. Full variable domain (outside the CDR3, taken from reference TRBV5-4 and TRBJ2-2): ETGVTQSPTHLIKTRGQQVTLRCSSQSGHNTVSWYQQALGQGPQFIFQYYREEENGRGNFPPRFSGLQFPNYSSELNVNALELDDSALYLCASSLADPGELFFGEGSRLTVL.